These T cell receptor beta chains were read from a single sample in a study of T cell responses to AZD1222 COVID-19 vaccine. Only in-frame clones appear in the TCRdb table, and some are missing; sequencing was by immunoSEQ multiplex PCR. The sample has tens of thousands of clones; 70% to 90% are singletons. The sequencing used peripheral blood, collected on day 0 of AZD1222 vaccination. These receptors were obtained from an adult in good health. CDR3s include the opening cysteine and the closing phenylalanine or tryptophan. The order of the fields is J gene, D gene, clone size, V gene, CDR3 DNA, CDR3 protein. The D gene is left open where the match is weak. Part of the rows lack a size; the others show once, few, many or a class for expanded clones.

j_gene: TRBJ1-5; d_gene: .; abundance: .; v_gene: TRBV7-9; CDR3nt: TGTGCCAGCAGCTCTTACGGAGACGGATTGCACCAGCATTTT; CDR3aa: CASSSYGDGLHQHF
j_gene: TRBJ1-2; d_gene: .; abundance: .; v_gene: TRBV7-2; CDR3nt: TGTGCCAGCAGCTTAGGGGATGGCTACACCTTC; CDR3aa: CASSLGDGYTF
j_gene: TRBJ1-2; d_gene: .; abundance: .; v_gene: TRBV12-3/TRBV12-4; CDR3nt: TGTGCCAGCAGTTTAGCCAACTCGGGGGGCTACACCTTC; CDR3aa: CASSLANSGGYTF
j_gene: TRBJ1-5; d_gene: .; abundance: few; v_gene: TRBV30; CDR3nt: TGTGCCTGGAGTGGGTCCCCCGGGCCCCAGCATTTT; CDR3aa: CAWSGSPGPQHF
j_gene: TRBJ2-5; d_gene: TRBD2; abundance: .; v_gene: TRBV9; CDR3nt: TGTGCCAGCAGCGTAGGTCTAGCGGGAGGGGAGACCCAGTACTTC; CDR3aa: CASSVGLAGGETQYF
j_gene: TRBJ1-6; d_gene: .; abundance: .; v_gene: TRBV5-1; CDR3nt: TGCGCCAGCAGCCGACAGGCGGATCCGAAAGATTCACCCCTCCACTTT; CDR3aa: CASSRQADPKDSPLHF
j_gene: TRBJ2-6; d_gene: .; abundance: .; v_gene: TRBV9; CDR3nt: TGTGCCAGCAGCCCCCGGGTTCTGAGCTCTGGGGCCAACGTCCTGACTTTC; CDR3aa: CASSPRVLSSGANVLTF
j_gene: TRBJ2-2; d_gene: TRBD1; abundance: .; v_gene: TRBV11-2; CDR3nt: TGTGCCAGCAGCTTCCCCCAGGGGACAGAGAAGGGCGGGGAGCTGTTTTTT; CDR3aa: CASSFPQGTEKGGELFF
j_gene: TRBJ1-1; d_gene: TRBD1; abundance: .; v_gene: TRBV19; CDR3nt: TGTGCCAGTAGACTGACAGGGGCCACTGAAGCTTTCTTT; CDR3aa: CASRLTGATEAFF
j_gene: TRBJ1-4; d_gene: .; abundance: .; v_gene: TRBV5-4; CDR3nt: TGTGCCAGCAGCCTGGGTAGTAAGGATGAAAAACTGTTTTTT; CDR3aa: CASSLGSKDEKLFF
j_gene: TRBJ1-1; d_gene: TRBD1; abundance: .; v_gene: TRBV7-8; CDR3nt: TGTGCCAGCAGCTTTACCGCCGGGACAGACATGAACACTGAAGCTTTCTTT; CDR3aa: CASSFTAGTDMNTEAFF
j_gene: TRBJ1-1; d_gene: .; abundance: .; v_gene: TRBV27; CDR3nt: TGTGCCAGCAGTTTAACATTCGGGAGGCACCAACTGAACACTGAAGCTTTCTTT; CDR3aa: CASSLTFGRHQLNTEAFF
j_gene: TRBJ1-1; d_gene: .; abundance: many; v_gene: TRBV13; CDR3nt: TGTGCCAGCAGCCCTGACTCCGGGTTGAATGAAGCTTTCTTT; CDR3aa: CASSPDSGLNEAFF
j_gene: TRBJ2-7; d_gene: .; abundance: few; v_gene: TRBV7-3; CDR3nt: TGTGCCAGCAGCTCCGAGGGTTCCTACGAGCAGTACTTC; CDR3aa: CASSSEGSYEQYF
j_gene: TRBJ2-3; d_gene: TRBD2; abundance: .; v_gene: TRBV11-2; CDR3nt: TGTGCCAGCAGCTTAGTGGCGGGAGAGGCAGATACGCAGTATTTT; CDR3aa: CASSLVAGEADTQYF
j_gene: TRBJ1-2; d_gene: .; abundance: .; v_gene: TRBV5-1; CDR3nt: TGCGCCAGCAGCCCAGAAAGCAGGCCCAACTATGGCTACACCTTC; CDR3aa: CASSPESRPNYGYTF
j_gene: TRBJ2-5; d_gene: TRBD2; abundance: .; v_gene: TRBV5-1; CDR3nt: TGCGCCAGCGCCCCGGGGGGACCTCAAGAGACCCAGTACTTC; CDR3aa: CASAPGGPQETQYF
j_gene: TRBJ1-1; d_gene: .; abundance: .; v_gene: TRBV27; CDR3nt: TGTGCCAGCAGTTCTCCTGAAACACCGAACACTGAAGCTTTCTTT; CDR3aa: CASSSPETPNTEAFF
j_gene: TRBJ2-7; d_gene: TRBD2; abundance: .; v_gene: TRBV7-2; CDR3nt: TGTGCCAGCAGCGCCGCTAGCGGGACCTCCTACGAGCAGTACTTC; CDR3aa: CASSAASGTSYEQYF
j_gene: TRBJ1-2; d_gene: TRBD1; abundance: .; v_gene: TRBV29-1; CDR3nt: TGCAGCGCCCAGGGGGGCAGAGAGGCCTATGGCTACACCTTC; CDR3aa: CSAQGGREAYGYTF
j_gene: TRBJ2-1; d_gene: .; abundance: .; v_gene: TRBV6-5; CDR3nt: TGTGCCAGCAGTTCACCGGACAGCTACAATGAGCAGTTCTTC; CDR3aa: CASSSPDSYNEQFF
j_gene: TRBJ2-7; d_gene: .; abundance: .; v_gene: TRBV30; CDR3nt: TGTGCCTGGAGAGGCAGTACCTACGAGCAGTACTTC; CDR3aa: CAWRGSTYEQYF
j_gene: TRBJ2-2; d_gene: .; abundance: .; v_gene: TRBV7-9; CDR3nt: TGTGCCAGCAGCCCCATCGGACTCAACAACACCGGGGAGCTGTTTTTT; CDR3aa: CASSPIGLNNTGELFF
j_gene: TRBJ1-5; d_gene: .; abundance: many; v_gene: TRBV6-5; CDR3nt: TGTGCCAGCAAGCGCCGACAGGCCCTTCAGCCCCAGCATTTT; CDR3aa: CASKRRQALQPQHF
j_gene: TRBJ1-2; d_gene: .; abundance: .; v_gene: TRBV3-1/TRBV3-2; CDR3nt: TGTGCCAGCAGCCAAGAGGGATGGGGCTACACCTTC; CDR3aa: CASSQEGWGYTF
j_gene: TRBJ1-2; d_gene: .; abundance: .; v_gene: TRBV5-3; CDR3nt: TGTGCCAGAAAATCGGTGGCCTATGGCTACACCTTC; CDR3aa: CARKSVAYGYTF
j_gene: TRBJ2-5; d_gene: .; abundance: .; v_gene: TRBV7-3; CDR3nt: TGTGCCAGCAGTCGGGGAAGCGGTCAAGAGACCCAGTACTTC; CDR3aa: CASSRGSGQETQYF
j_gene: TRBJ2-7; d_gene: .; abundance: .; v_gene: TRBV27; CDR3nt: TGTGCCAGCCGGGGCTGGACCTCCTACGAGCAGTACTTC; CDR3aa: CASRGWTSYEQYF
j_gene: TRBJ2-5; d_gene: TRBD2; abundance: .; v_gene: TRBV7-8; CDR3nt: TGTGCCAGCACCCCCCCCCTCCGACTAGCGCGGAGGGGAGAGACCCAGTACTTC; CDR3aa: CASTPPLRLARRGETQYF
j_gene: TRBJ1-1; d_gene: TRBD1; abundance: .; v_gene: TRBV15; CDR3nt: TGTGCCACCAGCAGAGGGACAGGGGGCACGGCTGAAGCTTTCTTT; CDR3aa: CATSRGTGGTAEAFF
j_gene: TRBJ2-7; d_gene: TRBD1; abundance: .; v_gene: TRBV19; CDR3nt: TGTGCCAGTAGCAGGACAGGAAACTACGAGCAGTACTTC; CDR3aa: CASSRTGNYEQYF
j_gene: TRBJ1-1; d_gene: TRBD1; abundance: few; v_gene: TRBV18; CDR3nt: TGTGCCAGCTCAGAGACAGGGGGTGGCACTGAAGCTTTCTTT; CDR3aa: CASSETGGGTEAFF
j_gene: TRBJ1-5; d_gene: .; abundance: .; v_gene: TRBV3-1/TRBV3-2; CDR3nt: TGTGCCAGCAGCCAAGAGGGGGAAATGGCCCAGCATTTT; CDR3aa: CASSQEGEMAQHF
j_gene: TRBJ1-3; d_gene: .; abundance: .; v_gene: TRBV18; CDR3nt: TGTGCCAGCTCACCGGGAACAATGAGCTCTGGAAACACCATATATTTT; CDR3aa: CASSPGTMSSGNTIYF
j_gene: TRBJ1-1; d_gene: .; abundance: .; v_gene: TRBV3-1/TRBV3-2; CDR3nt: TGTGCCAGCAGCGCTACTCAGGGTAACACTGAAGCTTTCTTT; CDR3aa: CASSATQGNTEAFF
j_gene: TRBJ2-7; d_gene: TRBD2; abundance: .; v_gene: TRBV7-3; CDR3nt: TGTGCCAGCAGCTTGCTAGCGGGAGGGCTCTACGAGCAGTACTTC; CDR3aa: CASSLLAGGLYEQYF
j_gene: TRBJ2-3; d_gene: .; abundance: .; v_gene: TRBV24-1; CDR3nt: TGTGCCACCGAAGCGCCCGGGACAGATACGCAGTATTTT; CDR3aa: CATEAPGTDTQYF
j_gene: TRBJ1-2; d_gene: TRBD1; abundance: .; v_gene: TRBV5-1; CDR3nt: TGCGCCAGCAGCTTGGTGGCAGGGGGAAACTATGGCTACACCTTC; CDR3aa: CASSLVAGGNYGYTF
j_gene: TRBJ1-2; d_gene: .; abundance: .; v_gene: TRBV19; CDR3nt: TGTGCCAGTGGGGTGGAGCGGGGAGTGGGCTACACCTTC; CDR3aa: CASGVERGVGYTF
j_gene: TRBJ1-1; d_gene: .; abundance: .; v_gene: TRBV7-8; CDR3nt: TGTGCCAGCAGCTTAGCGGGTTATGGCACTGAAGCTTTCTTT; CDR3aa: CASSLAGYGTEAFF
j_gene: TRBJ1-4; d_gene: TRBD1; abundance: once; v_gene: TRBV5-1; CDR3nt: TGCGCCAGCAGCCGTACGCTACAGGGGAGTGGGGAAAAACTGTTTTTT; CDR3aa: CASSRTLQGSGEKLFF
j_gene: TRBJ2-5; d_gene: TRBD2; abundance: few; v_gene: TRBV7-3; CDR3nt: TGTGCCAGCAGCTTGTCTAGCGGGGAGACCCAGTACTTC; CDR3aa: CASSLSSGETQYF
j_gene: TRBJ1-6; d_gene: .; abundance: .; v_gene: TRBV18; CDR3nt: TGTGCCAGCTCACCAGGGCTTCGCTTCAATTCACCCCTCCACTTT; CDR3aa: CASSPGLRFNSPLHF
j_gene: TRBJ1-1; d_gene: .; abundance: .; v_gene: TRBV20-1; CDR3nt: TGCAGTGCTACCATGAACACTGAAGCTTTCTTT; CDR3aa: CSATMNTEAFF
j_gene: TRBJ2-1; d_gene: TRBD2; abundance: .; v_gene: TRBV3-1/TRBV3-2; CDR3nt: TGTGCCAGCAGCCCCAAGACTAGCGGGAGCTACAATGAGCAGTTCTTC; CDR3aa: CASSPKTSGSYNEQFF
j_gene: TRBJ2-5; d_gene: TRBD2; abundance: .; v_gene: TRBV25-1; CDR3nt: TGTGCCAGCAGTGAATGGACTAGCGGCCAAGGGACCCAGTACTTC; CDR3aa: CASSEWTSGQGTQYF
j_gene: TRBJ1-1; d_gene: TRBD1; abundance: .; v_gene: TRBV7-2; CDR3nt: TGTGCCAGCAGCCTAGGGGACAGGGGGGCTTTCTTT; CDR3aa: CASSLGDRGAFF
j_gene: TRBJ2-3; d_gene: TRBD2; abundance: .; v_gene: TRBV9; CDR3nt: TGTGCCAGCAGCGTAGATCGAGTTGGGACTAGCGGGAACATGCGGGCTGATACGCAGTATTTT; CDR3aa: CASSVDRVGTSGNMRADTQYF
j_gene: TRBJ1-1; d_gene: .; abundance: .; v_gene: TRBV6-5; CDR3nt: TGTGCCAGCAGTTACTCGATCCAGTTGAACACTGAAGCTTTCTTT; CDR3aa: CASSYSIQLNTEAFF
j_gene: TRBJ2-1; d_gene: TRBD2; abundance: .; v_gene: TRBV5-1; CDR3nt: TGCGCCAGCAGCTTGGGGGGGCTAGCGGGAGGCAATGAGCAGTTCTTC; CDR3aa: CASSLGGLAGGNEQFF
j_gene: TRBJ2-3; d_gene: TRBD1; abundance: .; v_gene: TRBV7-8; CDR3nt: TGTGCCAGCAGCTTTTTCCCCGGGACAGGGGCAGATACGCAGTATTTT; CDR3aa: CASSFFPGTGADTQYF
j_gene: TRBJ1-5; d_gene: .; abundance: .; v_gene: TRBV19; CDR3nt: TGTGCCAGTAGTTCGGGACTTAGCAATCAGCCCCAGCATTTT; CDR3aa: CASSSGLSNQPQHF
j_gene: TRBJ1-1; d_gene: .; abundance: .; v_gene: TRBV11-1; CDR3nt: TGTGCCAGCAGCTTTATGGGGAACACTGAAGCTTTCTTT; CDR3aa: CASSFMGNTEAFF
j_gene: TRBJ1-3; d_gene: .; abundance: .; v_gene: TRBV6-5; CDR3nt: TGTGCCAGCAGTCTGGCTTTTTCTGGAAACACCATATATTTT; CDR3aa: CASSLAFSGNTIYF
j_gene: TRBJ1-1; d_gene: .; abundance: .; v_gene: TRBV25-1; CDR3nt: TGTGCCAGCAGTGAATTTGGCAGGAGGGACACTGAAGCTTTCTTT; CDR3aa: CASSEFGRRDTEAFF
j_gene: TRBJ1-3; d_gene: TRBD1; abundance: .; v_gene: TRBV6-5; CDR3nt: TGTGCCAGCAAGACAGGGTCTGGAAACACCATATATTTT; CDR3aa: CASKTGSGNTIYF
j_gene: TRBJ1-4; d_gene: .; abundance: .; v_gene: TRBV29-1; CDR3nt: TGCAGCGTTGGAGGGCCCCAGACTAATGAAAAACTGTTTTTT; CDR3aa: CSVGGPQTNEKLFF